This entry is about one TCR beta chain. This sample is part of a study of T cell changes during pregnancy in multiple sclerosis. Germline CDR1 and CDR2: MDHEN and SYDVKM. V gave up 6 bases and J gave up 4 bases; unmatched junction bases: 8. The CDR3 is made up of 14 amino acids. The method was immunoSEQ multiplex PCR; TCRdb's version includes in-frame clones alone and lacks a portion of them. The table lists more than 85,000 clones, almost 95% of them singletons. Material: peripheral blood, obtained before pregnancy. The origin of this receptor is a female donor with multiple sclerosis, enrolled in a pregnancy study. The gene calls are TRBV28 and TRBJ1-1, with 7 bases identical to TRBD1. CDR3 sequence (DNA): TGTGCCAGCAGATTAGACAGGGTGGTCACTGAAGCTTTCTTT. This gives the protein CASRLDRVVTEAFF.